Listed here are 2 T cell receptor beta chains from one sample, sequenced in a study of shared clonotypes between healthy human individuals. Produced via immunoSEQ multiplex PCR; TCRdb's table is partial and in-frame only. The repertoire holds 550,000 to 600,000 clones, with around 80% as singletons. Sample: PBMCs. The receptors were sampled from a woman in her forties in good health. Some clones in this sample may be carry-over from other donors' samples.

The chain uses TRBV29-1 and TRBJ1-2; the D is unclear. Germline-derived CDR1 and CDR2 are SQVTM and ANQGSEA. The CDR3 has 12 residues. V gave up 3 bases and J gave up 7 bases, with 12 bases separating them. CDR3 sequence reads: CSVDKGVGGYTF. The CDR3, as DNA: TGCAGCGTTGATAAGGGCGTGGGTGGCTACACCTTC.

The chain uses TRBV5-1 and TRBJ2-1, with a tentative D call TRBD2 (5 bases). The germline gives CDR1 SGHRS, CDR2 YFSETQ. Between the trimmed V and J ends, which lost 0 bases and 8 bases, there was a span of 12 bases. This CDR3 has 14 residues. The DNA for the CDR3 is TGCGCCAGCAGCTTGGCACTAGGAATGGATGAGCAGTTCTTC. This encodes CASSLALGMDEQFF.